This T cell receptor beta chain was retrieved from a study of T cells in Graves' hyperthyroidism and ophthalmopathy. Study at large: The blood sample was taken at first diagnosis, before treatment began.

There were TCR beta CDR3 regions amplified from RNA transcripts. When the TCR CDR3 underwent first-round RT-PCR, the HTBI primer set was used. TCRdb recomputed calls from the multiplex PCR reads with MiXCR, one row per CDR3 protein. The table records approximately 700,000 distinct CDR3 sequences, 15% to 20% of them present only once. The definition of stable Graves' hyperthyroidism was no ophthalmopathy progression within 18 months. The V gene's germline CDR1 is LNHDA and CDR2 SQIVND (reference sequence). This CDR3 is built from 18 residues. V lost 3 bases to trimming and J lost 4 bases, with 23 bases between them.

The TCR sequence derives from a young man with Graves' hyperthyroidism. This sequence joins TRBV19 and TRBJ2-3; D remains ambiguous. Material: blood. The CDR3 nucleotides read TGTGCCAGTAGTATGGCACCTGGGCCAGGAGCAGATCCAGATACGCAGTATTTT. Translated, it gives CASSMAPGPGADPDTQYF.